This TCR beta chain was recovered during a study of T-cell reconstitution after alpha-beta-depleted transplantation in children. This clonotype has just one count. Unique molecular identifiers featured in how the TCRbeta library was prepared. In TCRdb, the PCR reads were re-called with MiXCR into one record per CDR3 protein. The repertoire holds 200,000 to 250,000 distinct CDR3 sequences, roughly a tenth seen once, with 5.5% to 8% in the top ten. The sequence was collected from a human donor who donated a stem cell graft to a child with acute lymphoblastic leukemia. The input for sequencing was PBMCs from the stem cell graft donor, taken from the stem cell graft.

The CDR3 spells CAMETSGGFGTDTQYF. The CDR3 nucleotides are TGTGCCATGGAGACTAGCGGGGGGTTCGGCACAGATACGCAGTATTTT. This rearrangement joins TRBV12-3 or TRBV12-4 to TRBJ2-3, with 13 positions matching TRBD2. The CDR3 totals 16 residues. J lost 1 base, V lost 10 bases, and 8 bases had no gene match.